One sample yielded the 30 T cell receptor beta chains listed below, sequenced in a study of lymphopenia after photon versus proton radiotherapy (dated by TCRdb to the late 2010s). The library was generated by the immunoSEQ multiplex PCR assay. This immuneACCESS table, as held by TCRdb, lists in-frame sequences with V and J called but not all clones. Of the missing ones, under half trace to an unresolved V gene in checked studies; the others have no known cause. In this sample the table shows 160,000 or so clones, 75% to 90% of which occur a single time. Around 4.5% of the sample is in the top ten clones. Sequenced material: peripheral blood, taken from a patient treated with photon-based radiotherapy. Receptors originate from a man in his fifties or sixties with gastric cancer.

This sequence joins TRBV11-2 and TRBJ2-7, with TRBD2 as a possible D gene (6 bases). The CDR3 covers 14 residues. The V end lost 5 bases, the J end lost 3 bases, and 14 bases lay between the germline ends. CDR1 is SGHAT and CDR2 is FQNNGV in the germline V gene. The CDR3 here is CASSPQGLFYEQYF. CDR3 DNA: TGTGCCAGCAGCCCCCAGGGACTCTTCTACGAGCAGTACTTC.

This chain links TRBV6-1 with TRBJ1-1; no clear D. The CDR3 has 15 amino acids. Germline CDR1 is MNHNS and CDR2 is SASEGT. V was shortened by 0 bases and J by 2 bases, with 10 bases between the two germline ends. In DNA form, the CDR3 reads TGTGCCAGCAGTGAAGCGTTTCAGGCAAACACTGAAGCTTTCTTT. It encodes CASSEAFQANTEAFF.

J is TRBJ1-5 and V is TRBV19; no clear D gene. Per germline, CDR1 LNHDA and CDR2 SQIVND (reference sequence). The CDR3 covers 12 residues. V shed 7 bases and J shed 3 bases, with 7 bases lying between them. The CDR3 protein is CASKGVNQPQHF. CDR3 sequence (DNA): TGTGCCAGTAAGGGAGTCAATCAGCCCCAGCATTTT.

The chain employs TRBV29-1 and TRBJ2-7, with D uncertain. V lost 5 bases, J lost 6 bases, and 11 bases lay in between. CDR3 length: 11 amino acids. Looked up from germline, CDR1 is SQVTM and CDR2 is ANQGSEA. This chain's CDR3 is CSVRERGEQYF. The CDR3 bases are TGCAGCGTTAGGGAAAGAGGCGAGCAGTACTTC.

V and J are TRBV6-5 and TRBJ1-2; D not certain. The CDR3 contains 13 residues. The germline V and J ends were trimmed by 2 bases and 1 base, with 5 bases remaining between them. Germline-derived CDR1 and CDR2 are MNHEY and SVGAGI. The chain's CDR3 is CASSYELNYGYTF. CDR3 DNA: TGTGCCAGCAGTTACGAACTTAACTATGGCTACACCTTC.

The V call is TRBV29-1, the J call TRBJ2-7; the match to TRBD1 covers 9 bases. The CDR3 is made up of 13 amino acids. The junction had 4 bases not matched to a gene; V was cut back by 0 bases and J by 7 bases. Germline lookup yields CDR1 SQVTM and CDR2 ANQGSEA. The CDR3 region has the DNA TGCAGCGTTGAAGAACAGGGGGCGGGGGAGCAGTACTTC. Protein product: CSVEEQGAGEQYF.

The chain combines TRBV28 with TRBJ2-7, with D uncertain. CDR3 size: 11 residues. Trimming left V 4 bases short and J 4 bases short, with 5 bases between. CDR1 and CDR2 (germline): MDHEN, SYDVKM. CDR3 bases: TGTGCCAGCAGTTCCCGGTACGAGCAGTACTTC. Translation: CASSSRYEQYF.

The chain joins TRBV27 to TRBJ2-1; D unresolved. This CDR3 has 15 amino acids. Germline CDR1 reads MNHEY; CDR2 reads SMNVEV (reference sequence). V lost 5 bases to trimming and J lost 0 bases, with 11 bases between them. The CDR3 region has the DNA TGTGCCAGCAGTAGTCCTAGGAGCTCCTACAATGAGCAGTTCTTC. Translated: CASSSPRSSYNEQFF.

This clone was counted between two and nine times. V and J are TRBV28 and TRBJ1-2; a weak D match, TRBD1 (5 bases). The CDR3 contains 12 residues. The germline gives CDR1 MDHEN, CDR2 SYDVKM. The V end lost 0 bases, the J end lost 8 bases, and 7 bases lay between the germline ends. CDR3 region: CASSLWGLGYTF. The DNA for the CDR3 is TGTGCCAGCAGTTTATGGGGGCTCGGCTACACCTTC.

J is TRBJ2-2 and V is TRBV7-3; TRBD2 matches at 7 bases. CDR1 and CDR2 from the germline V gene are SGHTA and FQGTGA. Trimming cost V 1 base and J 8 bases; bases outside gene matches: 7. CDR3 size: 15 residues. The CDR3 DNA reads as TGTGCCAGCAGCTTAAAGACTAGCCCCCCGGGGGAGCTGTTTTTT. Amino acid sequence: CASSLKTSPPGELFF.

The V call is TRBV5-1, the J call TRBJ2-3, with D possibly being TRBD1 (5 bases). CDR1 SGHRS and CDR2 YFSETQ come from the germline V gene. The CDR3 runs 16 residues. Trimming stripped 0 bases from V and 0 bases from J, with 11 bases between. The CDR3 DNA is TGCGCCAGCAGCTTGGTTGGGCAGGGAAGCACAGATACGCAGTATTTT. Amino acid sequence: CASSLVGQGSTDTQYF.

The CDR3 is CASSLSGLARGQPQHF. The CDR3 coding sequence is TGTGCCAGCAGTTTGAGTGGGCTGGCCCGGGGTCAGCCCCAGCATTTT. The chain uses TRBV28 and TRBJ1-5; D unclear. V was shortened by 3 bases and J by 6 bases, with 18 bases between the two germline ends. The CDR3 contains 16 residues. Germline lookup yields CDR1 MDHEN and CDR2 SYDVKM.

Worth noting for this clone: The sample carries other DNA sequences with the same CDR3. The CDR3 here is CASSFRDRGEAFF. The CDR3 bases are TGTGCCAGCAGTTTCCGGGACAGGGGGGAAGCTTTCTTT. The chain couples TRBV27 to TRBJ1-1, with 11 bases identical to TRBD1. The CDR3 has 13 amino acids. Trimming took 3 bases from V and 8 from J; bases not matched to a gene: 2. Germline loops: CDR1 MNHEY, CDR2 SMNVEV (reference sequence).

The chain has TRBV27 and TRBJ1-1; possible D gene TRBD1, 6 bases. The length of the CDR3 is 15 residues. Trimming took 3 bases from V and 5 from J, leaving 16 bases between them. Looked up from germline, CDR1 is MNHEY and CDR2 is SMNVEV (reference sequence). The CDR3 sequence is CASSLAGERGTEAFF. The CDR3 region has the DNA TGTGCCAGCAGTTTGGCAGGGGAGAGGGGTACTGAAGCTTTCTTT.

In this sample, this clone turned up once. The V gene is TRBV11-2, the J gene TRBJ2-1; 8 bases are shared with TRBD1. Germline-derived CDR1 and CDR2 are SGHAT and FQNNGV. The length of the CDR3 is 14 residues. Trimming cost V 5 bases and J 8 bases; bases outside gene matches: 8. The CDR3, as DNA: TGTGCCAGCAGCCTCTCCAGGGGGCTGGATGAGCAGTTCTTC. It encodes CASSLSRGLDEQFF.

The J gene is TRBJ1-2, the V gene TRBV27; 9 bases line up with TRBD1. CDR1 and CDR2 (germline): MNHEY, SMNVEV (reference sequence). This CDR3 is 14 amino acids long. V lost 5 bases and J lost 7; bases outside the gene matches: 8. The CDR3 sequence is CASSPWTGEAGYTF. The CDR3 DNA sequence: TGTGCCAGCAGTCCATGGACAGGGGAGGCTGGCTACACCTTC.

CDR3 in amino acids: CASSQSGTGAYEQYF. Here the CDR3 DNA reads TGCGCCAGCAGTCAATCTGGGACAGGGGCCTACGAGCAGTACTTC. The V and J genes are TRBV23-1 and TRBJ2-7, with 10 bases matching TRBD1. TRBV23-1 is an ORF, and what it does is uncertain. CDR3 length: 15 residues. V lost 0 bases, J lost 2 bases, and 1 base stayed unmatched.

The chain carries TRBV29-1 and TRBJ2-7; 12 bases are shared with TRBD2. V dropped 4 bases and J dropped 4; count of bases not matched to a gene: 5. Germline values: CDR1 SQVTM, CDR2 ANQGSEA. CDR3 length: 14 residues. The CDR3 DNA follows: TGCAGCGTTGGGACTAGCGGGAAAAAATACGAGCAGTACTTC. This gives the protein CSVGTSGKKYEQYF.

The DNA for the CDR3 is TGTGCCAGCAGTACCCGGGACGCCTATTACGAGCAGTACTTC. Protein sequence: CASSTRDAYYEQYF. The rearrangement links TRBV6-6 to TRBJ2-7; D is tentatively TRBD1 or TRBD2 (5 bases each). V was shortened by 5 bases and J by 4 bases, with 15 bases between the two germline ends. The germline V gene has CDR1 MNHNY and CDR2 SVGAGI (reference sequence). The CDR3 covers 14 residues.

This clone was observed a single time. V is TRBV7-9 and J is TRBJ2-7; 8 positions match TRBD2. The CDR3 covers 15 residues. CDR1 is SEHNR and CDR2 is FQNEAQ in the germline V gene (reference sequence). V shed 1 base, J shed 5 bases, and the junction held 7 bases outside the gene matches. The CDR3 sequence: CASSLVSGDPNEQYF. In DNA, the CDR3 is TGTGCCAGCAGCTTAGTTAGCGGGGACCCAAACGAGCAGTACTTC.

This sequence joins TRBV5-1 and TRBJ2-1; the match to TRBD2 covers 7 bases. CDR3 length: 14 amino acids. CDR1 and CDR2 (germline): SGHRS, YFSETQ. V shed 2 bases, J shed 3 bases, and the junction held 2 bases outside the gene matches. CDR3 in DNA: TGCGCCAGCAGCTTCGGGACTATCTACAATGAGCAGTTCTTC. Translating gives CASSFGTIYNEQFF.

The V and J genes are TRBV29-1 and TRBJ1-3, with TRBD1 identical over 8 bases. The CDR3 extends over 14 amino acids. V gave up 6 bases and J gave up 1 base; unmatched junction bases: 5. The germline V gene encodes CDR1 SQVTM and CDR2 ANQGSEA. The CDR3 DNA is TGCAGCGTCGGACAGGGAGGTTCTGGAAACACCATATATTTT. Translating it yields CSVGQGGSGNTIYF.

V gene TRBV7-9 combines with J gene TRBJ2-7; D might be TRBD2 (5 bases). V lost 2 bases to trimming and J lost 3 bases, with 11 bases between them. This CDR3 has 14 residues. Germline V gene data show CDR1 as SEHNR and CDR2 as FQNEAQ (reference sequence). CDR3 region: CASSLSGLNYEQYF. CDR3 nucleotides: TGTGCCAGCAGCTTATCCGGACTCAACTACGAGCAGTACTTC.

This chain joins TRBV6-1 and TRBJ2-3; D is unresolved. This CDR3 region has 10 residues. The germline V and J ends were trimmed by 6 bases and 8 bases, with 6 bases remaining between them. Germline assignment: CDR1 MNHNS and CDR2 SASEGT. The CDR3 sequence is CASSLTTQYF. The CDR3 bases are TGTGCCAGCAGCCTAACTACGCAGTATTTT.

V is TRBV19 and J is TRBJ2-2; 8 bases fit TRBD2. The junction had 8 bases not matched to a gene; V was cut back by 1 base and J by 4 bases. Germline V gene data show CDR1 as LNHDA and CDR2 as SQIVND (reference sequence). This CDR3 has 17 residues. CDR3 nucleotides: TGTGCCAGTAGTATAGGTAGGAGCGGGAGATCCACCGGGGAGCTGTTTTTT. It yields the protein CASSIGRSGRSTGELFF. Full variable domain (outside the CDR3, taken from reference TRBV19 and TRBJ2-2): DGGITQSPKYLFRKEGQNVTLSCEQNLNHDAMYWYRQDPGQGLRLIYYSQIVNDFQKGDIAEGYSVSREKKESFPLTVTSAQKNPTAFYLCASSIGRSGRSTGELFFGEGSRLTVL.

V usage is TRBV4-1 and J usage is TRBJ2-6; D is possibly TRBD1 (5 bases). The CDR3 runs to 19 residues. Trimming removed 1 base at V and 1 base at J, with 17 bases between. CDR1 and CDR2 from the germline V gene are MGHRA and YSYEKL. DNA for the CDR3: TGCGCCAGCAGCCAAGGGGTCGGCAGGGTATCTTCTGGGGCCAACGTCCTGACTTTC. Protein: CASSQGVGRVSSGANVLTF.

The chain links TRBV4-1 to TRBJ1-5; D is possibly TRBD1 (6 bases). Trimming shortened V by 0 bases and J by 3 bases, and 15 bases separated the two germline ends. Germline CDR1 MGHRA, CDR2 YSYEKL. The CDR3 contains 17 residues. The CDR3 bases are TGCGCCAGCAGCCAAGAAGTAGGACAGCTCTTCAATCAGCCCCAGCATTTT. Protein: CASSQEVGQLFNQPQHF.

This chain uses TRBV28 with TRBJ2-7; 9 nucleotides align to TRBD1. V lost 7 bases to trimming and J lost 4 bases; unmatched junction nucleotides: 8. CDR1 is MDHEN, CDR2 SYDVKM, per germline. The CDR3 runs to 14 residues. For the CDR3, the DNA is TGTGCCAGCATTCAAGGGGGACAGGGTTACGAGCAGTACTTC. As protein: CASIQGGQGYEQYF.

CDR3 bases: TGTGCCAGCAGCACGGGGGCGGGAGGGCCGTCAGATACGCAGTATTTT. The encoded protein is CASSTGAGGPSDTQYF. V and J are TRBV5-8 and TRBJ2-3; TRBD2 matches 9 bases. Germline CDR1 is SGHTS and CDR2 is YDEGEE. V lost 4 bases to trimming and J lost 4 bases; unmatched junction nucleotides: 10. This CDR3 spans 16 amino acids.

This CDR3 is CASSPPNVDTQYF. Written as DNA, the CDR3 is TGTGCCAGCTCACCACCGAACGTAGATACGCAGTATTTT. This chain joins TRBV18 and TRBJ2-3; unclear D gene. This CDR3 has 13 residues. Germline loops: CDR1 KGHSH, CDR2 LQKENI. Between the trimmed V and J ends, which lost 0 bases and 5 bases, there was a span of 6 bases.